The 11 T cell receptor beta chains presented below share a single source sample, sequenced in a study of blood T cell repertoires in COVID-19. Only in-frame clones appear in the TCRdb table, and some are missing; sequencing was by immunoSEQ multiplex PCR. The repertoire holds 250,000 or so clones, roughly 82% seen once, with 9% to 15% in the top ten. Sequencing was carried out using peripheral blood. These receptors all come from an elderly man with acute or convalescent COVID-19.

The chain uses TRBV10-3 and TRBJ1-5; tentatively, D is TRBD1 (6 bases). The V gene's germline CDR1 is ENHRY and CDR2 SYGVKD. CDR3 length: 15 residues. Trimming pared 11 bases from V and 0 bases from J, leaving 17 bases between. CDR3 sequence: CAQRPDSYSNQPQHF. Here the CDR3 DNA reads TGTGCCCAACGACCGGACAGCTATAGCAATCAGCCCCAGCATTTT.

This chain connects TRBV7-2 to TRBJ2-3; 13 bases align to TRBD2. Germline loops: CDR1 SGHTA, CDR2 FQGNSA. The CDR3 loop spans 17 amino acids. V trimming: 1 base; J trimming: 1 base; junction bases outside the gene matches: 2. The CDR3 is CASSLVTSGGGTDTQYF. CDR3 nucleotides: TGTGCCAGCAGCTTAGTCACTAGCGGGGGGGGCACAGATACGCAGTATTTT.

V and J are TRBV11-3 and TRBJ2-2, with TRBD2 matching 7 bases. V lost 6 bases and J lost 3; bases outside the gene matches: 4. CDR3 size: 14 residues. Germline V gene data show CDR1 as SGHNT and CDR2 as YENEEA. CDR3 in DNA: TGTGCCAGCAGTAGGGACTACTACACCGGGGAGCTGTTTTTT. This gives the protein CASSRDYYTGELFF. Full variable domain (remainder filled in from reference TRBV11-3 and TRBJ2-2): EAGVVQSPRYKIIEKKQPVAFWCNPISGHNTLYWYLQNLGQGPELLIRYENEEAVDDSQLPKDRFSAERLKGVDSTLKIQPAELGDSAVYLCASSRDYYTGELFFGEGSRLTVL.

The genes are TRBV7-3 and TRBJ2-2; TRBD2 matches 15 bases. CDR1 and CDR2 (germline): SGHTA, FQGTGA. Germline trimming cut 5 bases from V and 1 base from J; bases unmatched to any gene: 5. The CDR3 has 18 amino acids. The CDR3: CASSPPGLAGGNTGELFF. CDR3 bases: TGTGCCAGCAGCCCCCCGGGACTAGCGGGAGGGAACACCGGGGAGCTGTTTTTT.

The V and J genes are TRBV5-1 and TRBJ1-5, with D unresolved. The CDR3 spans 13 residues. V was cut by 0 bases and J by 5 bases, with 6 bases left in between. Germline loops: CDR1 SGHRS, CDR2 YFSETQ. The CDR3: CASSLGPDQPQHF. The CDR3 DNA sequence: TGCGCCAGCAGCTTGGGGCCCGATCAGCCCCAGCATTTT.

This clone has only a few counts. This sequence joins TRBV7-2 and TRBJ1-6, with TRBD1 as a possible D gene (5 bases). Trimming took off 3 bases at V and 13 bases at J, with 19 bases between the two ends. This CDR3 region has 15 residues. The V gene's germline CDR1 is SGHTA and CDR2 FQGNSA. The CDR3 here is CASSLGLGVHGPLHF. The CDR3 coding sequence is TGTGCCAGCAGCTTGGGACTCGGGGTCCATGGGCCCCTCCACTTT.

This clone was recorded only once. The chain couples TRBV4-2 to TRBJ1-5; perhaps TRBD1 as D (5 bases). Germline V gives CDR1 LGHNA, CDR2 YNFKEQ. V was trimmed by 0 bases and J by 7 bases, leaving 10 bases between them. The CDR3 is made up of 14 amino acids. CDR3 nucleotides: TGTGCCAGCAGCCAAGATCAGGGTGAGCAGCCCCAGCATTTT. This translates into CASSQDQGEQPQHF.

This clone has a handful of counts. The chain is built from TRBV3-1 (or the pseudogene TRBV3-2) and TRBJ2-3; D is possibly TRBD2 (5 bases). CDR1 and CDR2 from the germline V gene are LGHDT and YNNKEL (reference sequence). The CDR3 loop spans 13 amino acids. V was cut by 0 bases and J by 10 bases, with 11 bases left in between. The DNA of the CDR3 is TGTGCCAGCAGCCAAGATATTCGGAGGTCGCAGTATTTT. It translates to CASSQDIRRSQYF.

This clone was seen only a few times. V and J are TRBV4-2 and TRBJ1-2; possibly TRBD1 for D (6 bases). The V end was cut by 0 bases, the J end by 8 bases, with 10 bases between. The germline V gene encodes CDR1 LGHNA and CDR2 YNFKEQ. The CDR3 is 13 residues long. The CDR3 DNA sequence: TGTGCCAGCAGCCAAGAGGGGGCCGGCGGCTACACCTTC. It is translated as CASSQEGAGGYTF.

V gene TRBV7-2 combines with J gene TRBJ2-7; the match to TRBD2 covers 12 bases. CDR3 length: 16 amino acids. The ends lost 4 bases at V and 0 bases at J; junction bases unmatched: 4. Germline V gives CDR1 SGHTA, CDR2 FQGNSA. Here the CDR3 DNA reads TGTGCCAGCAGCTCAGCTAGCGGGGGGGACTCCTACGAGCAGTACTTC. Encoded protein: CASSSASGGDSYEQYF.

This chain uses TRBV6-2 or TRBV6-3 with TRBJ1-3, with D perhaps TRBD1 (5 bases). Trimming stripped 2 bases from V and 2 bases from J, with 13 bases between. This CDR3 region has 16 residues. Germline CDR1 and CDR2: MNHEY and SVGEGT. The CDR3 DNA reads TGTGCCAGCAGTTACGCGGGGGTTGCCCCTGGAAACACCATATATTTT. It specifies CASSYAGVAPGNTIYF.